This TCR beta chain was found in a study of T cells in localized non-small cell lung cancer. Study-wide results and caveats: Heterogeneity within the tumor remains possible, as just one region underwent sequencing. Uninvolved adjacent lung showed higher T cell clonality than tumor.

This clone appeared once. Its antigen is as yet unknown. Profiling relied on immunoSEQ multiplex PCR, and the TCRdb table lists in-frame clones only, not all of them. The sample has about 9,600 clones, approximately 45% seen once; the top ten hold around 3.5%. The germline gives CDR1 KGHSH, CDR2 LQKENI. V dropped 2 bases and J dropped 15; count of bases not matched to a gene: 7. The CDR3 sequence is 12 residues long. The chain is built from TRBV18 and TRBJ2-1; 7 bases are shared with TRBD2. This receptor was identified in a woman aged 40 to 75 with stage I lung adenocarcinoma. The sample was lymph node tissue, taken before any cancer treatment. CDR3 in DNA: TGTGCCAGCTCACCAGGGGGGGGTGATCCGTTCTTC. Amino acids: CASSPGGGDPFF.